The clone carrying this TCR beta chain was detected ten times or more. This sample was included in a study of human T cells and chemical hapten exposure. TCRdb independently ran MiXCR on the RACE reads; one entry per CDR3 protein. In the table there are some 380,000 distinct CDR3 sequences, 4.8% of which are singletons. Time point: patch test 1, 2 weeks after DPC sensitization. Treatment noted: therapeutic diphenylcyclopropenone sensitization with weekly scalp DPC. The material was whole blood, obtained in connection with sensitization to the hapten diphenylcyclopropenone (DPC). The receptor was isolated from a woman aged 45-65 years with alopecia areata. Some clones in this sample may be carry-over from other donors' samples.

CDR3 nucleotides: TGTGCCAGTAGCTATGATGGACAGGGCGGTGGCTACACCTTC. Encoded protein: CASSYDGQGGGYTF. The rearrangement uses TRBV19 and TRBJ1-2, with 8 bases lining up with TRBD1. J gave up 7 bases and V 6 bases, and 10 bases lay outside the gene matches. The CDR3 spans 14 residues. In germline, CDR1 is LNHDA, CDR2 SQIVND (reference sequence). Supplemented by reference TRBV19 and TRBJ1-2, the full variable domain reads DGGITQSPKYLFRKEGQNVTLSCEQNLNHDAMYWYRQDPGQGLRLIYYSQIVNDFQKGDIAEGYSVSREKKESFPLTVTSAQKNPTAFYLCASSYDGQGGGYTFGSGTRLTVV.